The clone carrying this T cell receptor beta chain was detected only once. One end of the junction does not line up with germline, which may come from a read error. Assay used: immunoSEQ multiplex PCR; TCRdb lists only in-frame clones, some missing. This sample has roughly 170,000 clones; 60% to 80% occur once, and the top ten carry around 15%. The sample belongs to a study of blood T cell repertoires in COVID-19. The CDR3 runs to 15 residues. CDR1 is SEHNR and CDR2 is FQNEAQ in the germline V gene (reference sequence). The genes are TRBV7-9 and TRBJ2-7, with TRBD2 matching over 10 bases. The clonotype comes from a woman aged 45-65 years who had recovered from COVID-19. Specimen: PBMCs or T cells enriched from blood (not recorded which). This CDR3 reads CASRTQREGSHEQYF. CDR3 nucleotide sequence: TGTGCCAGCCGTACCCAGCGGGAGGGCTCCCACGAGCAGTACTTC.